Listed below are T cell receptor beta chains from one sample, sequenced in a study of response to subunit inactivated influenza vaccine. MiXCR was run by TCRdb on the RT-PCR reads, yielding one entry per CDR3 protein. In the table there are hundreds of thousands of distinct CDR3 sequences, approximately 10% of which are singletons. These same records also appear under a second study, on T cells expressing NK-cell markers.

The sample was PBMCs from blood, taken on the day of vaccination. These receptors all come from a man in his fifties or sixties who received an inactivated influenza vaccine. CDR3s include the opening cysteine and the closing phenylalanine or tryptophan. The order of the fields is J gene, D gene, V gene, clone size, CDR3 protein, CDR3 DNA. The D gene is left open where the match is weak. Not all rows give a size; the values are once, few, many and, for expanded clones, a class.

>TRBJ2-2|NA|TRBV5-1|once
CASRVGSNTGELFF
TGCGCCAGCAGGGTGGGGTCGAACACCGGGGAGCTGTTTTTT
>TRBJ2-7|NA|TRBV6-2/TRBV6-3|few
CASSFQAQGGTDEQYF
TGTGCCAGCAGCTTCCAAGCCCAGGGGGGGACCGACGAGCAGTACTTC
>TRBJ1-2|TRBD1|TRBV6-2/TRBV6-3|NA
CASSLTGQGNYGYTF
TGTGCCAGCAGTTTGACCGGACAGGGAAACTATGGCTACACCTTC
>TRBJ2-5|TRBD1|TRBV29-1|NA
CSANRGIGGETQYF
TGCAGCGCCAACAGGGGAATAGGGGGAGAGACCCAGTACTTC
>TRBJ2-3|NA|TRBV3-1|NA
CASRDTGRTTDTQYF
TGTGCCAGCAGGGACACGGGACGGACCACAGATACGCAGTATTTT
>TRBJ2-3|NA|TRBV5-1|NA
CASSPGDSTDTQYF
TGCGCCAGCAGCCCCGGGGACAGCACAGATACGCAGTATTTT
>TRBJ1-6|NA|TRBV6-5|few
CASSYSRGEGSPLHF
TGTGCCAGCAGTTACTCGAGGGGTGAAGGGTCACCCCTCCACTTT
>TRBJ2-3|TRBD2|TRBV7-9|NA
CASSLSGASGKDTQYF
TGTGCCAGCAGCTTAAGTGGGGCTAGCGGGAAAGATACGCAGTATTTT
>TRBJ1-1|NA|TRBV5-1|few
CASSGSDNTEAFF
TGCGCCAGCAGCGGTTCGGATAACACTGAAGCTTTCTTT
>TRBJ2-2|NA|TRBV12-3/TRBV12-4|NA
CASRIAAGSGELFF
TGTGCCAGCAGGATAGCGGCGGGGTCCGGGGAGCTTTTTTTT
>TRBJ2-7|NA|TRBV7-2|few
CASSLEGTVSYEQYF
TGTGCCAGCAGCTTAGAAGGGACCGTATCCTACGAGCAGTACTTC
>TRBJ1-1|TRBD1|TRBV12-3/TRBV12-4|many
CASGQGTEAFF
TGTGCCAGCGGACAGGGAACTGAAGCTTTCTTT
>TRBJ2-3|NA|TRBV10-3|few
CAIATGGSTDTQYF
TGTGCCATCGCAACTGGCGGGAGCACAGATACGCAGTATTTT
>TRBJ2-2|TRBD1|TRBV6-2/TRBV6-3|few
CASRRAGTAGGELFF
TGTGCCAGCAGAAGAGCCGGGACAGCTGGCGGGGAGCTGTTTTTT
>TRBJ2-1|TRBD2|TRBV11-1|few
CASSLGPRLAGMNNEQFF
TGTGCCAGCAGCTTAGGTCCCCGACTAGCGGGAATGAACAATGAGCAGTTCTTC
>TRBJ2-1|NA|TRBV6-6|many
CASSYSDGEQFF
TGTGCCAGCAGTTACTCGGACGGTGAGCAGTTCTTC
>TRBJ2-2|NA|TRBV27|few
CASSLFSHTGELFF
TGTGCCAGCAGTTTATTTTCTCACACCGGGGAGCTGTTTTTT
>TRBJ1-6|TRBD1|TRBV10-3|NA
CAISESTGGVSPLHF
TGTGCCATCAGTGAGTCTACAGGGGGCGTCTCACCCCTCCACTTT
>TRBJ1-2|TRBD1|TRBV29-1|NA
CSVGDSADYGYTF
TGCAGCGTGGGGGACAGCGCGGACTATGGCTACACCTTC
>TRBJ1-2|TRBD1|TRBV20-1|NA
CSARETGTGVEGYTF
TGCAGTGCTAGAGAAACCGGGACAGGGGTGGAGGGCTACACCTTC
>TRBJ1-2|TRBD1|TRBV3-1|few
CASSQQDRGYGYTF
TGTGCCAGCAGCCAACAGGACAGGGGCTATGGCTACACCTTC